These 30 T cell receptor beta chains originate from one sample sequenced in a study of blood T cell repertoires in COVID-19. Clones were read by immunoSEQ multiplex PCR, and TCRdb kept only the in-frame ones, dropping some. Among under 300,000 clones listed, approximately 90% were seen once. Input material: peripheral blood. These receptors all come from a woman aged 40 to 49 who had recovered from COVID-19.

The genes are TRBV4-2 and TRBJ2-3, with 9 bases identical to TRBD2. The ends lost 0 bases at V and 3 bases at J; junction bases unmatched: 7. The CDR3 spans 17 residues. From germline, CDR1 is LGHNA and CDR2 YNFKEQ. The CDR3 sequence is CASSQEGGSGRTDTQYF. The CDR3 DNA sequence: TGTGCCAGCAGCCAAGAAGGGGGTAGCGGGAGAACAGATACGCAGTATTTT.

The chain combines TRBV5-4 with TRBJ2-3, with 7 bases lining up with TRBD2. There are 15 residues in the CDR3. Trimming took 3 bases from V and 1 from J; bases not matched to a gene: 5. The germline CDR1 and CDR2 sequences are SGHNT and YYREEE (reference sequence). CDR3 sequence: CASSSPTSGTDTQYF. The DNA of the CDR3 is TGTGCCAGCAGCTCGCCCACTAGCGGCACAGATACGCAGTATTTT.

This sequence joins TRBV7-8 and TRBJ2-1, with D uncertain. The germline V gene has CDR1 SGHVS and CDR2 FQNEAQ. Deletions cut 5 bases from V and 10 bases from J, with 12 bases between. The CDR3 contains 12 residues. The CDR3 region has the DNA TGTGCCAGCAGCCTGGCGGCTGGGGAGCAGTTCTTC. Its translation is CASSLAAGEQFF.

The CDR3 DNA sequence: TGTGCCAGCAGCCAGCTAGCCGAGTCTTTCTTT. Protein product: CASSQLAESFF. The chain couples TRBV3-1 (or the pseudogene TRBV3-2) to TRBJ1-1; D is unresolved. The CDR3 totals 11 residues. Germline CDR1 LGHDT, CDR2 YNNKEL (reference sequence). V gave up 3 bases and J gave up 12 bases, with 11 bases separating them.

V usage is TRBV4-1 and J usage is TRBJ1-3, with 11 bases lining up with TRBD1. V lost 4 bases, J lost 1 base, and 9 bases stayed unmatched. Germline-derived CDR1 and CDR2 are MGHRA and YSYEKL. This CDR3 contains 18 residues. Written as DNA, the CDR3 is TGCGCCAGCAGCCTTAGCGCCGGACAGGGGGCGTCTGGAAACACCATATATTTT. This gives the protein CASSLSAGQGASGNTIYF.

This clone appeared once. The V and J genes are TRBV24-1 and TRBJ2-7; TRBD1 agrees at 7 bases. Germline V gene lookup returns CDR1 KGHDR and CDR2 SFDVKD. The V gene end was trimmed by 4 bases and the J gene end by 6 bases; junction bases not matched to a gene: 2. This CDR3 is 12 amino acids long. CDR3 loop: CATSDPGGEQYF. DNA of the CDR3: TGTGCCACCAGTGACCCAGGGGGCGAGCAGTACTTC.

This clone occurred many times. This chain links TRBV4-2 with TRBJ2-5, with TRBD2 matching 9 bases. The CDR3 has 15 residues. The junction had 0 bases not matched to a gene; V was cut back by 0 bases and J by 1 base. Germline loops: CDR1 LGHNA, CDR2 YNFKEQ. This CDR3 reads CASSQERGGQETQYF. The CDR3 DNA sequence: TGTGCCAGCAGCCAAGAGCGGGGGGGCCAAGAGACCCAGTACTTC.

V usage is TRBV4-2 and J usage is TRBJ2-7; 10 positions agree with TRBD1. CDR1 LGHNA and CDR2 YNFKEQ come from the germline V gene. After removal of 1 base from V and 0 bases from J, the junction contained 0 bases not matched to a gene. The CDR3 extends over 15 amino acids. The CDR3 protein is CASSQGTGGSYEQYF. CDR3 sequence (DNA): TGTGCCAGCAGCCAAGGGACAGGGGGCTCCTACGAGCAGTACTTC.

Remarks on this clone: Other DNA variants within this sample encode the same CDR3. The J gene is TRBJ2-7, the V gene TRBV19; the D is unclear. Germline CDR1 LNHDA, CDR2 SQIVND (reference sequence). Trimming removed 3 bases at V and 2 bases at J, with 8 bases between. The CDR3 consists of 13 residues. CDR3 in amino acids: CASSMGRAYEQYF. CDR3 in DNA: TGTGCCAGTAGTATGGGCAGAGCCTACGAGCAGTACTTC.

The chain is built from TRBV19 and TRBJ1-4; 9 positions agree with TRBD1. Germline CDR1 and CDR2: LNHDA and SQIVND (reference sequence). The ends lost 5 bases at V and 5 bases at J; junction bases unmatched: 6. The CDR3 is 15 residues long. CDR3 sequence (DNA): TGTGCCAGTAGTGCACCGGGACAGGGCAATGAAAAACTGTTTTTT. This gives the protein CASSAPGQGNEKLFF.

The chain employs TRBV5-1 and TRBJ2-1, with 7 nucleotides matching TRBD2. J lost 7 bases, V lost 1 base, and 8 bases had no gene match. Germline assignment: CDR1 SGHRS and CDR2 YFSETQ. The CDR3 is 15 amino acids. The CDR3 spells CASSLPLAVGNEQFF. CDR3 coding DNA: TGCGCCAGCAGCTTGCCGCTAGCGGTGGGAAATGAGCAGTTCTTC.

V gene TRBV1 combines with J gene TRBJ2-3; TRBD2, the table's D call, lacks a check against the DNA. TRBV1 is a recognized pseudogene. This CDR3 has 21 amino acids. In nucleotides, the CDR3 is TGCACCAGCAGCCAAGATCGAGGGGGACTAGCGGGAGGAAAAAGCACAGATACGCAGTATTTT. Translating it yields CTSSQDRGGLAGGKSTDTQYF.

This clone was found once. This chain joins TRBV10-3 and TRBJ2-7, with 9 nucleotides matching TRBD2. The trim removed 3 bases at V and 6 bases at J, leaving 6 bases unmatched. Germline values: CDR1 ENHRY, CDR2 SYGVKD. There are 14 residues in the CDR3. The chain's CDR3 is CAISDGGRASEQYF. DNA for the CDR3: TGTGCCATCAGTGACGGCGGGAGGGCTAGCGAGCAGTACTTC.

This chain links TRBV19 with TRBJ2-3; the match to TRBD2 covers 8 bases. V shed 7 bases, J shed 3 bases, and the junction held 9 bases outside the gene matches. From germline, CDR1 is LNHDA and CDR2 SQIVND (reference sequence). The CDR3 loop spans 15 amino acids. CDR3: CASNKRGLLTDTQYF. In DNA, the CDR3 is TGTGCCAGTAATAAGCGGGGGTTATTGACAGATACGCAGTATTTT.

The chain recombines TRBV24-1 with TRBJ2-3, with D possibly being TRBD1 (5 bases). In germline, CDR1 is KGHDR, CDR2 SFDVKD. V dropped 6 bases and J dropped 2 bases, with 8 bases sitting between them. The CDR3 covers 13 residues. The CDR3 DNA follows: TGTGCCACCAGTCAGGGCCTCACAGATACGCAGTATTTT. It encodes CATSQGLTDTQYF.

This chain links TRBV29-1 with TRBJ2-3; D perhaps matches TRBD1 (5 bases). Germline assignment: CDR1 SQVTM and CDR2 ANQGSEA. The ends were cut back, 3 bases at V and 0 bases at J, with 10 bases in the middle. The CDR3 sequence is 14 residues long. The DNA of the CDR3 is TGCAGCGTTGACCTAGGGGCTAGCACAGATACGCAGTATTTT. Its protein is CSVDLGASTDTQYF.

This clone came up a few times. The DNA for the CDR3 is TGTGCCAGTAGACAGGGCTATGGCTACACCTTC. This codes for CASRQGYGYTF. The genes are TRBV19 and TRBJ1-2; D is possibly TRBD1 (6 bases). Trimming removed 6 bases from V and 4 bases from J, with 6 bases in between. This CDR3 is 11 amino acids long. Per germline, CDR1 LNHDA and CDR2 SQIVND (reference sequence).

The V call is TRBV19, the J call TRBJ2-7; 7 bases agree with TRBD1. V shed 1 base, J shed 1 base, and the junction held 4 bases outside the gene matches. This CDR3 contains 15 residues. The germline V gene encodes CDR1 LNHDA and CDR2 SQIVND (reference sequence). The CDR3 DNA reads TGTGCCAGTAGTATAGGGCCGGGACAGTCCTACGAGCAGTACTTC. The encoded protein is CASSIGPGQSYEQYF.

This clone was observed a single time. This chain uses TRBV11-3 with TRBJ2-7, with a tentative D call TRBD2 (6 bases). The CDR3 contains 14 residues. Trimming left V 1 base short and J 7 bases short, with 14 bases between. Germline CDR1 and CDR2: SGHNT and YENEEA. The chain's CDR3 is CASSLAQEGREQYF. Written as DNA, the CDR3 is TGTGCCAGCAGCTTAGCACAGGAGGGTAGAGAGCAGTACTTC.

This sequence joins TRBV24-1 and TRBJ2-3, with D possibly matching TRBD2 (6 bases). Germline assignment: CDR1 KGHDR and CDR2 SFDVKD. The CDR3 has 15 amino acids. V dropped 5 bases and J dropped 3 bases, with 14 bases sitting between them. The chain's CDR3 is CATSVGAGNTDTQYF. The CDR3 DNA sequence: TGTGCCACCAGTGTTGGGGCGGGAAATACAGATACGCAGTATTTT.

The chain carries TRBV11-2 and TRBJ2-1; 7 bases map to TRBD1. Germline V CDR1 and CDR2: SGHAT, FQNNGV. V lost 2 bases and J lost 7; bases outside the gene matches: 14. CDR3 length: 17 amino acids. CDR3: CASSLRKGALVLNEQFF. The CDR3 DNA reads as TGTGCCAGCAGCTTACGAAAGGGGGCTTTAGTTTTGAATGAGCAGTTCTTC.

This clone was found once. The CDR3 sequence: CASSVGVGRAYNEQFF. CDR3 coding DNA: TGTGCCAGCAGCGTAGGGGTGGGGCGTGCCTACAATGAGCAGTTCTTC. This sequence joins TRBV9 and TRBJ2-1; D is perhaps TRBD1 (5 bases). The CDR3 sequence is 16 residues long. V gave up 0 bases and J gave up 2 bases, with 12 bases separating them. The germline V gene has CDR1 SGDLS and CDR2 YYNGEE.

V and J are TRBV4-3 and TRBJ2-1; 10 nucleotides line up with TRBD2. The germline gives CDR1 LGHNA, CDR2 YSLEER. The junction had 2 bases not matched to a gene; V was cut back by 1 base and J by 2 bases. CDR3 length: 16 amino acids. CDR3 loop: CASSQGTSGAYNEQFF. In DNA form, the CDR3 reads TGCGCCAGCAGCCAAGGGACTAGCGGAGCCTACAATGAGCAGTTCTTC.

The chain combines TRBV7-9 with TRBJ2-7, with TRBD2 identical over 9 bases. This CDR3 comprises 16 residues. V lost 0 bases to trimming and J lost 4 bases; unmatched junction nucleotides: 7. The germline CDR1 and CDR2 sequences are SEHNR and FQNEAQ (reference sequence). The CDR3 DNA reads TGTGCCAGCAGCTTAGCGGTAGCGGGAGAGAGGTACGAGCAGTACTTC. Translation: CASSLAVAGERYEQYF.

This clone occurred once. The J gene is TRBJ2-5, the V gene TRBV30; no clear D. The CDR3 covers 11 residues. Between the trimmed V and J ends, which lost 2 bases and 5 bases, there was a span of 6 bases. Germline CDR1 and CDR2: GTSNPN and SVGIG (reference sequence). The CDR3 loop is CAWSPRETQYF. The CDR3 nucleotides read TGTGCCTGGAGTCCGCGGGAGACCCAGTACTTC.

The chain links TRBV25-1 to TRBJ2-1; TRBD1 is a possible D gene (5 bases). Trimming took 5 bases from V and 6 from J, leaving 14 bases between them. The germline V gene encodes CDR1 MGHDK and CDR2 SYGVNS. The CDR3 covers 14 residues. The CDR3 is CASSRQGAGNEQFF. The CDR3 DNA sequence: TGTGCCAGCAGTAGACAAGGGGCCGGCAATGAGCAGTTCTTC. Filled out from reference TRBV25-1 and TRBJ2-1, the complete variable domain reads EADIYQTPRYLVIGTGKKITLECSQTMGHDKMYWYQQDPGMELHLIHYSYGVNSTEKGDLSSESTVSRIRTEHFPLTLESARPSHTSQYLCASSRQGAGNEQFFGPGTRLTVL.

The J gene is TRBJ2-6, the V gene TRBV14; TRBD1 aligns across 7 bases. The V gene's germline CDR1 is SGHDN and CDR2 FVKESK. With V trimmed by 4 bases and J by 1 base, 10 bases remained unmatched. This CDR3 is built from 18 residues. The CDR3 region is CASSLIRDSWSGANVLTF. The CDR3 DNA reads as TGTGCCAGCAGCCTTATAAGGGACAGCTGGTCTGGGGCCAACGTCCTGACTTTC. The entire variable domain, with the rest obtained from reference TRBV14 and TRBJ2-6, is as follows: EAGVTQFPSHSVIEKGQTVTLRCDPISGHDNLYWYRRVMGKEIKFLLHFVKESKQDESGMPNNRFLAERTGGTYSTLKVQPAELEDSGVYFCASSLIRDSWSGANVLTFGAGSRLTVL.

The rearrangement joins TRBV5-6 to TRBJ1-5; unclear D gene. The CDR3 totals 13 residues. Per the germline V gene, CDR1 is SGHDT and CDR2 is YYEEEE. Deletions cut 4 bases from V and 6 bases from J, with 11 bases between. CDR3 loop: CASSPIGGQPQHF. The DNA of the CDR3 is TGTGCCAGCAGCCCCATAGGAGGTCAGCCCCAGCATTTT.

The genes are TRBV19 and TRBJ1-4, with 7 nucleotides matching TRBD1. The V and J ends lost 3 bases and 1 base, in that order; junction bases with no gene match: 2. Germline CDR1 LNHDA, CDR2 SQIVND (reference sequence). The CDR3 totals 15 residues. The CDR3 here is CASSMSGGTNEKLFF. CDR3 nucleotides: TGTGCCAGTAGTATGTCAGGGGGAACTAATGAAAAACTGTTTTTT.

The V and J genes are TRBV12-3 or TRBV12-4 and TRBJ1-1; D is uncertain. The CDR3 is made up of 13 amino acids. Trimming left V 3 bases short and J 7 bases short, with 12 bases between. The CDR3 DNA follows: TGTGCCAGCAGTTTTATTTCGGGGTTTGAAGCTTTCTTT. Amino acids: CASSFISGFEAFF.